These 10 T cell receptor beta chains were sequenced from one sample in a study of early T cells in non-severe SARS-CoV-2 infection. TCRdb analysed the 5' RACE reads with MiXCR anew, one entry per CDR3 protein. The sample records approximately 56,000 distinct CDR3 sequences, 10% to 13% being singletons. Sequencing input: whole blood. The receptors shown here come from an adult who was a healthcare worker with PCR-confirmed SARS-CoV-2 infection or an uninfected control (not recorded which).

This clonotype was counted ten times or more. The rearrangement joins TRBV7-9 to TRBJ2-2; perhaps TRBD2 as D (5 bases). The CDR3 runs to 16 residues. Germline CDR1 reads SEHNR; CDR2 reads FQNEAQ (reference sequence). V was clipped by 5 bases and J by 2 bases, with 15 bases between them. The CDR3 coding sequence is TGTGCCAGCAGCCTAAACGGACTGTCCAACACCGGGGAGCTGTTTTTT. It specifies CASSLNGLSNTGELFF.

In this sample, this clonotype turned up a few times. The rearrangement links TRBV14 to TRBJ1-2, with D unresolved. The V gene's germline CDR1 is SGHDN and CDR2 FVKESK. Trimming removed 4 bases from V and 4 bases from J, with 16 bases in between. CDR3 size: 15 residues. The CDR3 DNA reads TGTGCCAGCAGCCTAGGACGGCCCACACTCTATGGCTACACCTTC. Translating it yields CASSLGRPTLYGYTF.

The CDR3 DNA is TGTGCCAGCAGTCCATCAGGTTTCCCTGAAGCTTTCTTT. Translation: CASSPSGFPEAFF. V usage is TRBV6-5 and J usage is TRBJ1-1, with D uncertain. V was shortened by 5 bases and J by 6 bases, with 13 bases between the two germline ends. The CDR3 sequence is 13 residues long. Germline CDR1 is MNHEY and CDR2 is SVGAGI.

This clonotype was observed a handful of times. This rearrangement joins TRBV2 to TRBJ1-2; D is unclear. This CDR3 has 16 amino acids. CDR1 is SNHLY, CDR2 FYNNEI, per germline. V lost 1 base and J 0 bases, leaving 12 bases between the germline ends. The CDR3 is CASSEGRLRPNYGYTF. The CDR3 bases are TGTGCCAGCAGTGAAGGCAGATTACGACCTAACTATGGCTACACCTTC.

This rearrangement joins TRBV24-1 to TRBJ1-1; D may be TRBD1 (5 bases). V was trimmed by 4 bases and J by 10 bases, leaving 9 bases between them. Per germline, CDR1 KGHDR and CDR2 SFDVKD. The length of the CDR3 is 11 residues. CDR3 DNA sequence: TGTGCCACCAGTGAGGGGGTCACAGCTTTCTTT. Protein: CATSEGVTAFF.

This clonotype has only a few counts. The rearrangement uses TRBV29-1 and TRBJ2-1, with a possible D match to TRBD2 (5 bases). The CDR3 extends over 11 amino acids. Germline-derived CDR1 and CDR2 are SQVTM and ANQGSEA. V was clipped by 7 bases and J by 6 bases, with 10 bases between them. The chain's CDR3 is CSADLSNEQFF. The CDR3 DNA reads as TGCAGCGCGGACTTATCCAATGAGCAGTTCTTC.

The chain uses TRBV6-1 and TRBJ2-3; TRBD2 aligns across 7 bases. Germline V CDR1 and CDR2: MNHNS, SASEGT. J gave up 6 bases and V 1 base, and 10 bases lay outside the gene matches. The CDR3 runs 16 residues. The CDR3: CASSEELADPRDTQYF. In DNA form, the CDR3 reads TGTGCCAGCAGTGAAGAGCTAGCGGACCCTAGGGATACGCAGTATTTT.

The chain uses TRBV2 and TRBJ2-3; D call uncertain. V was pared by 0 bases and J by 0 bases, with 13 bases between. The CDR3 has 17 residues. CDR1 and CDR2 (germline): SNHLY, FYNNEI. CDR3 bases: TGTGCCAGCAGTGAAGCGACGAGTTCGTTTAGCACAGATACGCAGTATTTT. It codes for CASSEATSSFSTDTQYF.

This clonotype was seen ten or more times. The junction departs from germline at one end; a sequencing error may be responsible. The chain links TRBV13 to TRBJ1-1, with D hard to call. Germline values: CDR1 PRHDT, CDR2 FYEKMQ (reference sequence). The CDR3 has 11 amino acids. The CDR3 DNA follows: TGTGCCAGCCGAAGCCCCTCCGGAGCGTACTTT. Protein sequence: CASRSPSGAYF. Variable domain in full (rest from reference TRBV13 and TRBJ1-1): AAGVIQSPRHLIKEKRETATLKCYPIPRHDTVYWYQQGPGQDPQFLISFYEKMQSDKGSIPDRFSAQQFSDYHSELNMSSLELGDSALYFCASRSPSGAYFGQGTRLTVV.

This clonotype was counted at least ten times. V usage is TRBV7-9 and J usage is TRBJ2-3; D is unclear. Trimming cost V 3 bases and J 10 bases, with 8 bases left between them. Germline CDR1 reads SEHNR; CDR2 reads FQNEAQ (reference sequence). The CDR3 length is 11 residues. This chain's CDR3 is CASSLKDAQYF. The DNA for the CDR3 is TGTGCCAGCAGCTTGAAGGATGCGCAGTATTTT.